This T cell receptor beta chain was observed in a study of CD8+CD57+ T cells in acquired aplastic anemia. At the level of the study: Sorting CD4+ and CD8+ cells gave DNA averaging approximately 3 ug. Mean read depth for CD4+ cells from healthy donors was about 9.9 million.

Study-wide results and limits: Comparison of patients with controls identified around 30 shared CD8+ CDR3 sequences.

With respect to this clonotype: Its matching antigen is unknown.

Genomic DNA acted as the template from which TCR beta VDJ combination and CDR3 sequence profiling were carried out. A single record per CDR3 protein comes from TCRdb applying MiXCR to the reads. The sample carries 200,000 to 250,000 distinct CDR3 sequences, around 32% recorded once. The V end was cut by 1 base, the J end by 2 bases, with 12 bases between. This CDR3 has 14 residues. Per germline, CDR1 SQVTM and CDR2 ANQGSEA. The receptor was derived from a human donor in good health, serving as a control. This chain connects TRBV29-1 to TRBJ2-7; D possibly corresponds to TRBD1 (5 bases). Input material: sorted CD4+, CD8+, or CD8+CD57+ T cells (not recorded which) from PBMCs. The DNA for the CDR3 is TGCAGCGTTGAAGCTCAGGGCAGGCCCTACGAGCAGTACTTC. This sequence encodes CSVEAQGRPYEQYF.